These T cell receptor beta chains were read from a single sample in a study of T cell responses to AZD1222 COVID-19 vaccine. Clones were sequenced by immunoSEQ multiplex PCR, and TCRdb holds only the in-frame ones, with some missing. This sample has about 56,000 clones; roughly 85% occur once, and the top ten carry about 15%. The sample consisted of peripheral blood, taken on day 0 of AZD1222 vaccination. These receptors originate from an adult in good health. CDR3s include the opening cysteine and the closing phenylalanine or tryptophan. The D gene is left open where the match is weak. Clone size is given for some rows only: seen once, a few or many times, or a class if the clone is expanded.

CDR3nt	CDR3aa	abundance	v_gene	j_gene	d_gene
TGTGCCAGCAGTTACTCGCCCCTCACAGATACGCAGTATTTT	CASSYSPLTDTQYF	once	TRBV6-5	TRBJ2-3	.
TGTGCCAGCCGGGACAGAATCTTCAATGAGCAGTTCTTC	CASRDRIFNEQFF	.	TRBV19	TRBJ2-1	TRBD1
TGTGCCATCAGTCAGGGTAGTGCATCCTACAATGAGCAGTTCTTC	CAISQGSASYNEQFF	once	TRBV10-3	TRBJ2-1	.
TGTGCCAGCAGCTTAGACAGCGTGCCAAATCAGCCCCAGCATTTT	CASSLDSVPNQPQHF	.	TRBV7-2	TRBJ1-5	.
TGTGCCAGTAGTATTGGCGGGGTCGATGGCTACACCTTC	CASSIGGVDGYTF	.	TRBV19	TRBJ1-2	.
TGTGCCAGCAGCCGGGGTCAGGGGGCGTTTTACACCGGGGAGCTGTTTTTT	CASSRGQGAFYTGELFF	once	TRBV3-1/TRBV3-2	TRBJ2-2	TRBD1
TGTGCCAGCAGTTCCAGGGGTTTTCACTTT	CASSSRGFHF	.	TRBV6-2/TRBV6-3	TRBJ1-6	.
TGCGCCAGCAGCTTGGGGTCAGGGAGCTCCTACGAGCAGTACTTC	CASSLGSGSSYEQYF	.	TRBV5-1	TRBJ2-7	.
TGTGCCAGCTCACTGACTAACACCGGGGAGCTGTTTTTT	CASSLTNTGELFF	.	TRBV18	TRBJ2-2	.
TGTGCCACAGGACAGGGAGGATACAATGAGCAGTTCTTC	CATGQGGYNEQFF	.	TRBV2	TRBJ2-1	TRBD1
TGTGCCAGCAGCCCCTTAATGAACACTGAAGCTTTCTTT	CASSPLMNTEAFF	.	TRBV6-5	TRBJ1-1	.
TGTGCCAGCAGCGTTTCCCCCTCGGCCAGGGGAGGGACTGAAGCTTTCTTT	CASSVSPSARGGTEAFF	.	TRBV9	TRBJ1-1	.
TGTGCCAGCAGTTCCTTCAGGGGCGCTAATGAAAAACTGTTTTTT	CASSSFRGANEKLFF	.	TRBV28	TRBJ1-4	.
TGTGCCAGCTCACCGCCACGTCTACAGGGAGCTTTCTTT	CASSPPRLQGAFF	.	TRBV18	TRBJ1-1	.
TGTGCCAGCAGCCTGACTAGCGGGGGCTCCTACAATGAGCAGTTCTTC	CASSLTSGGSYNEQFF	.	TRBV7-9	TRBJ2-1	TRBD2
TGTGCCAGCAGCTTTTTCCCGGGACAGGCGACTATTCAAAACTATGGCTACACCTTC	CASSFFPGQATIQNYGYTF	once	TRBV7-8	TRBJ1-2	TRBD1
TGTGCCAGCAGTGAAGGGGTTGACTATGGCTACACCTTC	CASSEGVDYGYTF	.	TRBV6-1	TRBJ1-2	.
TGCGCCAGCAGCCCCGGACCGTTTAGCTCCTACGAGCAGTACTTC	CASSPGPFSSYEQYF	.	TRBV5-1	TRBJ2-7	.
TGTGCCAGCAGCGAGACACCTACTCCTAACTATGGCTACACCTTC	CASSETPTPNYGYTF	once	TRBV5-4	TRBJ1-2	.
TGTGCCAGCAGCTTAGGTGCGCACAGACGAAATGAAAAACTGTTTTTT	CASSLGAHRRNEKLFF	.	TRBV7-9	TRBJ1-4	.
TGTGCCAGCAGCTCCTTGGGGGGCCTCTCCTACGAGCAGTACTTC	CASSSLGGLSYEQYF	.	TRBV7-9	TRBJ2-7	.
TGTGCCAGCAGCCGGGAAAATCACAATCAGCCCCAGCATTTT	CASSRENHNQPQHF	.	TRBV5-5	TRBJ1-5	.
TGCGCCAGCAGCGAAGCGGGGGGCCGGCCTTGGGGCGAGCAGTACTTC	CASSEAGGRPWGEQYF	once	TRBV10-1	TRBJ2-7	TRBD2
TGTGCCAGCAGTTACTCGAGGGGTCAGGAGCAGTACTTC	CASSYSRGQEQYF	few	TRBV6-5	TRBJ2-7	.
TGTGCCAGCAGCCCCCGGTCGTTTAATTCACCCCTCCACTTT	CASSPRSFNSPLHF	.	TRBV6-5	TRBJ1-6	.
TGTGCCAGCAGCCAAGATCGAGCGGGGGGCCCTCAAGATACGCAGTATTTT	CASSQDRAGGPQDTQYF	few	TRBV4-2	TRBJ2-3	TRBD2
TGTGCCAGCAAGACATCGGGACGGGCAGGTGATGGCTACACCTTC	CASKTSGRAGDGYTF	.	TRBV3-1/TRBV3-2	TRBJ1-2	.
TGTGCCAGCAGCTTACCCCAGGGGGAGGGCTACACCTTC	CASSLPQGEGYTF	.	TRBV5-4	TRBJ1-2	TRBD1
TGCGCCAGCAGTGAGTCAGGGACGGGACAGCCCCAGCATTTT	CASSESGTGQPQHF	few	TRBV10-2	TRBJ1-5	.
TGTGCCAGCAGTTACCGGATAGGGGTACCCTACGAGCAGTACTTC	CASSYRIGVPYEQYF	once	TRBV6-5	TRBJ2-7	.